These 23 T cell receptor beta chains share one sample of origin, sequenced in a study of T cells in localized non-small cell lung cancer. TCRdb's copy holds only in-frame clones and misses some; the assay was immunoSEQ multiplex PCR. Seen here are 2,600 or so clones, 21% observed once, and the top ten hold approximately 12%. This specimen was lung tumor tissue, taken before any cancer treatment. These receptor sequences come from a man aged 35-75 years with stage I lung adenocarcinoma.

The chain couples TRBV11-3 to TRBJ1-5; 10 bases are shared with TRBD1. CDR3 length: 15 residues. Germline CDR1 SGHNT, CDR2 YENEEA. J gave up 5 bases and V 5 bases, and 6 bases lay outside the gene matches. The CDR3 here is CASSRMDRGDQPQHF. The CDR3 DNA sequence: TGTGCCAGCAGCCGTATGGACAGGGGGGATCAGCCCCAGCATTTT.

The chain couples TRBV11-3 to TRBJ2-3, with 10 bases lining up with TRBD1. Germline assignment: CDR1 SGHNT and CDR2 YENEEA. The J segment lost 1 base and the V segment lost 5 bases, leaving 6 bases of the junction unmatched. This CDR3 region has 16 residues. The CDR3 bases are TGTGCCAGCAGCCCTAGGGACAGGGGCGGCACAGATACGCAGTATTTT. Translated: CASSPRDRGGTDTQYF.

The rearrangement joins TRBV19 to TRBJ2-3, with D maybe TRBD1 (5 bases). Trimming pared 2 bases from V and 2 bases from J, leaving 14 bases between. This CDR3 region has 16 residues. CDR1 is LNHDA and CDR2 is SQIVND in the germline V gene (reference sequence). Here the CDR3 reads CASSILTATSTDTQYF. CDR3 coding DNA: TGTGCCAGTAGTATATTGACAGCCACCTCCACAGATACGCAGTATTTT. Full variable domain (rest looked up from reference TRBV19 and TRBJ2-3): DGGITQSPKYLFRKEGQNVTLSCEQNLNHDAMYWYRQDPGQGLRLIYYSQIVNDFQKGDIAEGYSVSREKKESFPLTVTSAQKNPTAFYLCASSILTATSTDTQYFGPGTRLTVL.

This sequence joins TRBV19 and TRBJ2-2; 8 bases agree with TRBD1. The CDR3 is made up of 14 amino acids. V gave up 2 bases and J gave up 4 bases; unmatched junction bases: 0. Germline-derived CDR1 and CDR2 are LNHDA and SQIVND (reference sequence). The CDR3 is CASSIQGATGELFF. CDR3 in DNA: TGTGCCAGTAGTATACAGGGGGCCACCGGGGAGCTGTTTTTT.

This clone is categorized as large (0.1 to 1%). The chain recombines TRBV6-8 with TRBJ2-7; 7 nucleotides match TRBD2. Germline V gene data show CDR1 as MNHGY and CDR2 as SAAAGT. The V and J ends lost 5 bases and 3 bases, in that order; junction bases with no gene match: 4. The CDR3 has 13 residues. CDR3 loop: CASSLLASYEQYF. The CDR3 DNA sequence: TGTGCCAGCAGTCTACTAGCGAGCTACGAGCAGTACTTC.

This clone is labeled as medium-sized (0.01 to 0.1%). The V and J genes are TRBV6-8 and TRBJ2-4; possibly TRBD1 for D (7 bases). Trimming took off 5 bases at V and 7 bases at J, with 18 bases between the two ends. The CDR3 is 15 amino acids. Germline V gene sequence: CDR1 MNHGY, CDR2 SAAAGT. The CDR3 nucleotides read TGTGCCAGCAGTCTCCTTGGACCAGGGGGGAACATTCAGTACTTC. Translation: CASSLLGPGGNIQYF.

Only a few counts were recorded for this clone. V is TRBV15 and J is TRBJ1-2; unclear D gene. CDR3 length equals 14 residues. Trimming removed 0 bases from V and 6 bases from J, with 11 bases in between. Per the germline V gene, CDR1 is LNHNV and CDR2 is YYDKDF (reference sequence). CDR3 DNA: TGTGCCACCAGCAGAGATAGGTACGGCGATGGCTACACCTTC. Amino acids: CATSRDRYGDGYTF.

This clone has only a few counts. This CDR3 is CASSYSPNSYEQYF. The CDR3 DNA is TGTGCCAGCAGTTACTCTCCCAACTCCTACGAGCAGTACTTC. The chain is built from TRBV6-8 and TRBJ2-7, with D unresolved. There are 14 residues in the CDR3. CDR1 is MNHGY and CDR2 is SAAAGT in the germline V gene. V was shortened by 0 bases and J by 0 bases, with 6 bases between the two germline ends.

As DNA, the CDR3 is TGCGCCAGCAGCGCAACGGACAGGGAGAACAATGAGCAGTTCTTC. Its translation: CASSATDRENNEQFF. The rearrangement joins TRBV5-1 to TRBJ2-1; the match to TRBD1 covers 8 bases. With V trimmed by 4 bases and J by 5 bases, 8 bases remained unmatched. Germline V gene sequence: CDR1 SGHRS, CDR2 YFSETQ. The CDR3 consists of 15 residues.

The CDR3 DNA reads TGTGCCAGTAGCCCTGGACAGGGTCGGGCCTACGAGCAGTACTTC. This sequence encodes CASSPGQGRAYEQYF. The rearrangement uses TRBV19 and TRBJ2-7; the match to TRBD1 covers 8 bases. This CDR3 region has 15 residues. After removal of 6 bases from V and 2 bases from J, the junction contained 9 bases not matched to a gene. Germline V gene sequence: CDR1 LNHDA, CDR2 SQIVND (reference sequence).

This chain links TRBV5-1 with TRBJ2-5, with D possibly matching TRBD2 (5 bases). The germline V gene has CDR1 SGHRS and CDR2 YFSETQ. Trimming took off 0 bases at V and 2 bases at J, with 11 bases between the two ends. The length of the CDR3 is 15 residues. In nucleotides, the CDR3 is TGCGCCAGCAGCTTGGGGACTGTTGTACAAGAGACCCAGTACTTC. Protein sequence: CASSLGTVVQETQYF.

Here the CDR3 DNA reads TGTGCCAGCAGTGAGGACGGAACCTACGAGCAGTACTTC. Translating gives CASSEDGTYEQYF. The chain carries TRBV6-8 and TRBJ2-7, with D uncertain. The V gene lost 5 bases and the J gene lost 2 bases, with 10 bases spanning the gap. Germline V gene sequence: CDR1 MNHGY, CDR2 SAAAGT. This CDR3 contains 13 residues.

J is TRBJ2-1 and V is TRBV28; 10 positions agree with TRBD2. The CDR3 contains 15 residues. Trimming removed 5 bases from V and 5 bases from J; junction bases left unmatched: 6. From germline, CDR1 is MDHEN and CDR2 SYDVKM. CDR3 in amino acids: CASSPSGRVNNEQFF. The CDR3 DNA follows: TGTGCCAGCAGTCCTAGCGGGAGAGTGAACAATGAGCAGTTCTTC.

Comments on this clone: The same CDR3 arises from other DNA sequences in this sample as well. J is TRBJ2-1 and V is TRBV23-1; maybe TRBD2 (7 bases). TRBV23-1 is filed as an ORF, its function uncertain. The CDR3 contains 13 residues. V was trimmed by 6 bases and J by 8 bases, leaving 14 bases between them. CDR3 nucleotide sequence: TGCGCCAGCAGCCCCCCGGGGGGCGATGAGCAGTTCTTC. Protein: CASSPPGGDEQFF.

The chain employs TRBV19 and TRBJ1-2, with unresolved D. In germline, CDR1 is LNHDA, CDR2 SQIVND (reference sequence). Trimming stripped 3 bases from V and 3 bases from J, with 11 bases between. The CDR3 consists of 14 residues. The DNA for the CDR3 is TGTGCCAGTAGTATGGGCCAGTTCTACTATGGCTACACCTTC. It specifies CASSMGQFYYGYTF.

V is TRBV5-1 and J is TRBJ2-2, with D perhaps TRBD2 (6 bases). Germline CDR1 reads SGHRS; CDR2 reads YFSETQ. V lost 4 bases, J lost 4 bases, and 29 bases lay in between. The CDR3 spans 20 residues. The CDR3, as DNA: TGCGCCAGCAGCAGGACCCCTGTACTAGCCCGGGGTGGTGTCACCGGGGAGCTGTTTTTT. Translated: CASSRTPVLARGGVTGELFF.

The chain couples TRBV6-8 to TRBJ2-3, with a tentative D call TRBD2 (6 bases). Germline V gives CDR1 MNHGY, CDR2 SAAAGT. The germline V and J ends were trimmed by 7 bases and 0 bases, with 14 bases remaining between them. The CDR3 consists of 15 residues. The chain's CDR3 is CASKKWGVSTDTQYF. CDR3 DNA sequence: TGTGCCAGCAAGAAGTGGGGGGTTAGCACAGATACGCAGTATTTT.

This clone is large in the sample. The CDR3 DNA reads as TGTGCCAGTAGCCTTGGGGGGGCTGAGCAGCCCCAGCATTTT. It is translated as CASSLGGAEQPQHF. The chain has TRBV19 and TRBJ1-5; D is possibly TRBD1 (6 bases). Trimming pared 6 bases from V and 7 bases from J, leaving 16 bases between. There are 14 residues in the CDR3. Germline-derived CDR1 and CDR2 are LNHDA and SQIVND (reference sequence).

The CDR3 nucleotides read TGCGCCAGCAGCCCGGGACAGGGGAGCTCTGGAAACACCATATATTTT. Translation gives CASSPGQGSSGNTIYF. This sequence joins TRBV5-1 and TRBJ1-3; 10 bases align to TRBD1. This CDR3 region has 16 residues. Germline V gene sequence: CDR1 SGHRS, CDR2 YFSETQ. Trimming cost V 4 bases and J 0 bases; bases outside gene matches: 4.

This clone turned up a few times. The chain joins TRBV11-3 to TRBJ1-6; no clear D. V was cut by 3 bases and J by 7 bases, with 19 bases left in between. The CDR3 covers 17 residues. Per the germline V gene, CDR1 is SGHNT and CDR2 is YENEEA. The CDR3 loop is CASSLLFGGSVNSPLHF. In nucleotides, the CDR3 is TGTGCCAGCAGCTTGTTATTCGGCGGCAGCGTAAATTCACCCCTCCACTTT.

The gene calls are TRBV11-3 and TRBJ2-5, with 13 bases lining up with TRBD2. V dropped 5 bases and J dropped 5; count of bases not matched to a gene: 8. The CDR3 runs to 16 residues. Germline CDR1 and CDR2: SGHNT and YENEEA. The CDR3 nucleotides are TGTGCCAGCAGCCTCGGACTAGCGGGAGTTTCGGAGACCCAGTACTTC. This sequence encodes CASSLGLAGVSETQYF. Based on the CDR3 plus reference TRBV11-3 and TRBJ2-5, the full variable domain is EAGVVQSPRYKIIEKKQPVAFWCNPISGHNTLYWYLQNLGQGPELLIRYENEEAVDDSQLPKDRFSAERLKGVDSTLKIQPAELGDSAVYLCASSLGLAGVSETQYFGPGTRLLVL.

This clone was counted once. The V and J genes are TRBV19 and TRBJ1-2; no definite D call. The CDR3 is made up of 13 amino acids. Trimming removed 6 bases at V and 2 bases at J, with 10 bases between. Germline V gene lookup returns CDR1 LNHDA and CDR2 SQIVND (reference sequence). The CDR3 loop is CASRPNTNYGYTF. CDR3 bases: TGTGCCAGTAGACCAAATACCAACTATGGCTACACCTTC.

The chain employs TRBV19 and TRBJ1-5; D gene uncertain. Germline-derived CDR1 and CDR2 are LNHDA and SQIVND (reference sequence). V was pared by 11 bases and J by 4 bases, with 15 bases between. The CDR3 loop spans 13 amino acids. As DNA, the CDR3 is TGTGCCGGACGGACCCACGGTAATCAGCCCCAGCATTTT. Residues: CAGRTHGNQPQHF. Full variable domain (outside the CDR3, taken from reference TRBV19 and TRBJ1-5): DGGITQSPKYLFRKEGQNVTLSCEQNLNHDAMYWYRQDPGQGLRLIYYSQIVNDFQKGDIAEGYSVSREKKESFPLTVTSAQKNPTAFYLCAGRTHGNQPQHFGDGTRLSIL.